This section outlines one T cell receptor (beta chain) sequence together with its context. These data come from a study of blood T cell repertoires in COVID-19. Across the study: Some COVID-19 samples were acute and others convalescent; all came from the United States, Italy and Spain. Sample material is recorded as cDNA or gDNA derived from T cells, B-cell-depleted T cells, or PBMCs.

CDR3 length equals 14 residues. Looked up from germline, CDR1 is SEHNR and CDR2 is FQNEAQ (reference sequence). After removal of 3 bases from V and 4 bases from J, the junction contained 3 bases not matched to a gene. Per the study methods: Amplification of reference gene primers provided the estimated nucleated cell counts. Libraries were prepared by immunoSEQ multiplex PCR; TCRdb keeps only in-frame clonotypes and omits some of them. From that table come the V and J calls and clone size; the DNA was used to work out D and trimming. The table records 45,000 or so clones, about 88% of them present only once.

The sequence was obtained from a human donor in a cohort sampled during active COVID-19. The chain is built from TRBV7-9 and TRBJ2-7, with 10 bases fitting TRBD1. Sequencing was performed on peripheral blood. DNA for the CDR3: TGTGCCAGCAGCTTGACAGGGGGCCATTACGAGCAGTACTTC. The encoded protein is CASSLTGGHYEQYF.